This record covers a single T cell receptor (beta chain). What it binds is unknown. These data come from a study of T cells after yellow fever vaccination. In the study overall: In the case of low-cell-number fractions, SMART-Seq v4 Ultra Low Input was used for preparation.

Germline V lookup: CDR1 SGHRS, CDR2 YFSETQ. The CDR3 spans 12 residues. V was cut by 1 base and J by 6 bases, with 8 bases left in between. They built TCR cDNA with 5'RACE template switching, a step that put in a universal primer site and UMIs. From the 5' RACE reads, TCRdb called clonotypes with MiXCR, one entry per CDR3 protein. The table includes a few hundred thousand distinct CDR3 sequences, over 8% detected once. Overall study findings and caveats: Most primary-vaccination clones reappeared after the booster (about 97% CD4, roughly 90% CD8).

This receptor was taken from a man in his late teens or twenties who received the YFV17D yellow fever vaccine. Sequences were derived from PBMCs, sampled on the day of the first yellow fever vaccination. The chain couples TRBV5-1 to TRBJ2-7; no clear D. The CDR3 protein is CASSLNRVEQYF. The CDR3 coding sequence is TGCGCCAGCAGCTTGAACCGAGTCGAGCAGTACTTC.